Listed below are T cell receptor beta chains from one sample, sequenced in a study of OX40 agonist ivuxolimab in advanced cancers. Profiling relied on immunoSEQ multiplex PCR, and the TCRdb table lists in-frame clones only, not all of them. The sample lists more than 60,000 clones; 75% to 90% were seen once. Sample: CD4+ or CD8+ T cells sorted from blood, taken in a trial of the OX40 agonist ivuxolimab. The receptors derive from an adult with an advanced solid tumor such as melanoma, head and neck, liver or kidney cancer. Both conserved end residues are part of each CDR3. Fields, in order: clone size, D gene, J gene, V gene, CDR3 protein, CDR3 DNA. The D gene is left open where the match is weak. Not all rows give a size; the values are once, few, many and, for expanded clones, a class.

. | TRBD2 | TRBJ2-1 | TRBV11-1 | CASSLGTRWGHNEQFF | TGTGCCAGCAGCTTAGGGACTAGATGGGGCCACAATGAGCAGTTCTTC
. | TRBD1 | TRBJ2-5 | TRBV5-6 | CASSSGTGTGETQYF | TGTGCCAGCAGCTCTGGGACCGGGACAGGGGAGACCCAGTACTTC
. | . | TRBJ2-7 | TRBV14 | CASSQGGYEQYF | TGTGCCAGCAGCCAGGGCGGCTACGAGCAGTACTTC
. | . | TRBJ2-3 | TRBV16 | CASSQSQLTDTQYF | TGTGCCAGCAGCCAATCCCAACTTACAGATACGCAGTATTTT
. | . | TRBJ2-5 | TRBV6-5 | CASAAQGTLGTQYF | TGTGCCAGCGCCGCACAGGGTACTCTTGGGACCCAGTACTTC
. | TRBD1 | TRBJ1-5 | TRBV27 | CASRRLQGADQPQHF | TGTGCCAGCAGGAGACTACAGGGGGCTGATCAGCCCCAGCATTTT
. | TRBD2 | TRBJ2-1 | TRBV4-1 | CASSQGGWVAGGDNEQFF | TGCGCCAGCAGCCAAGGGGGTTGGGTAGCGGGGGGCGACAATGAGCAGTTCTTC
. | . | TRBJ1-2 | TRBV7-2 | CASSLRRTNYGYTF | TGTGCCAGCAGCTTAAGACGGACTAACTATGGCTACACCTTC
. | . | TRBJ2-3 | TRBV28 | CASRSSGRTDTQYF | TGTGCCAGCAGGTCTTCGGGACGAACAGATACGCAGTATTTT
. | . | TRBJ1-1 | TRBV2 | CASSERGATEAFF | TGTGCCAGCAGTGAGAGGGGCGCCACTGAAGCTTTCTTT
. | TRBD1 | TRBJ1-4 | TRBV5-6 | CASSSSGGAGEKLFF | TGTGCCAGCAGCTCTTCAGGGGGCGCGGGTGAAAAACTGTTTTTT
. | . | TRBJ2-3 | TRBV6-5 | CASSPTGDTQYF | TGTGCCAGCAGCCCTACCGGGGATACGCAGTATTTT
once | . | TRBJ1-3 | TRBV28 | CASSLLPRSSGNTIYF | TGTGCCAGCAGTTTACTCCCCCGCAGCTCTGGAAACACCATATATTTT
once | . | TRBJ2-7 | TRBV5-4 | CASSFSSDSSYEQYF | TGTGCCAGCAGCTTTAGCTCAGATAGCTCCTACGAGCAGTACTTC
. | . | TRBJ1-1 | TRBV10-3 | CAISEGGDLGTEAFF | TGTGCCATCAGTGAGGGGGGGGACCTGGGGACTGAAGCTTTCTTT
. | . | TRBJ2-5 | TRBV7-9 | CASTFQETQYF | TGTGCCAGCACTTTCCAAGAGACCCAGTACTTC
. | . | TRBJ2-7 | TRBV6-6 | CASSYSIHQGFQQYF | TGTGCCAGCAGTTACTCGATACACCAGGGCTTCCAGCAGTACTTC
. | TRBD1 | TRBJ1-6 | TRBV19 | CASSIGTGGSPLHF | TGTGCCAGTAGTATAGGGACAGGGGGCTCACCCCTCCACTTT
. | TRBD1 | TRBJ2-7 | TRBV5-1 | CASSSGTEVGEQYF | TGCGCCAGCAGCTCGGGGACAGAGGTAGGCGAGCAGTACTTC
. | TRBD2 | TRBJ2-3 | TRBV19 | CASSTSGGLTDTQYF | TGTGCCAGTAGTACGAGCGGGGGGCTCACAGATACGCAGTATTTT
. | . | TRBJ2-7 | TRBV5-8 | CASSRLFVGSPYEQYF | TGTGCCAGCAGCCGTCTTTTTGTGGGATCCCCTTACGAGCAGTACTTC
. | . | TRBJ2-7 | TRBV9 | CASSVTDSTYEQYF | TGTGCCAGCAGCGTCACGGACAGTACCTACGAGCAGTACTTC
. | . | TRBJ1-1 | TRBV6-5 | CATYRDGKTEAFF | TGTGCCACCTACAGAGATGGGAAAACTGAAGCTTTCTTT
. | TRBD1 | TRBJ2-3 | TRBV12-5 | CASGLAQGEDTQYF | TGTGCTAGTGGTTTGGCCCAGGGGGAGGATACGCAGTATTTT
. | . | TRBJ1-1 | TRBV7-2 | CASSPVGGAEAFF | TGTGCCAGCAGCCCAGTGGGGGGCGCTGAAGCTTTCTTT
. | . | TRBJ1-5 | TRBV5-5 | CASSLVAGFPLNQPQHF | TGTGCCAGCAGCTTGGTGGCGGGGTTCCCTCTCAATCAGCCCCAGCATTTT
. | . | TRBJ2-7 | TRBV21-1 | CASPRTSGAYEQYF | TGTGCCAGCCCCAGGACTAGCGGGGCCTACGAGCAGTACTTC
. | TRBD1 | TRBJ2-7 | TRBV6-4 | CASRKGQGSYEQYF | TGTGCCAGCAGAAAGGGACAGGGATCTTACGAGCAGTACTTC